The 3 T cell receptor beta chains presented below share a single source sample, sequenced in a study of cytomegalovirus exposure and HLA in healthy donors. PCR amplification relied on 60 Vbeta primers (plus 13 Jbeta primers). Produced via immunoSEQ multiplex PCR; TCRdb's table is partial and in-frame only. The sample yields 90,000 to 120,000 clones, 60% to 80% seen once. The source material was PBMCs. The receptors were gathered from a woman aged 18 to 35 in good health and CMV-seropositive.

The gene calls are TRBV19 and TRBJ1-5, with D uncertain. V was clipped by 1 base and J by 3 bases, with 7 bases between them. The CDR3 is made up of 14 amino acids. Germline assignment: CDR1 LNHDA and CDR2 SQIVND (reference sequence). This CDR3 is CASSIANNNQPQHF. The CDR3 DNA reads TGTGCCAGTAGTATAGCGAACAACAATCAGCCCCAGCATTTT.

This sequence joins TRBV4-2 and TRBJ2-2, with 9 positions matching TRBD2. The CDR3 runs to 15 residues. J was trimmed by 3 bases and V by 6 bases; bases with no gene match: 5. The germline gives CDR1 LGHNA, CDR2 YNFKEQ. This chain's CDR3 is CASRYLAGHTGELFF. In nucleotides, the CDR3 is TGTGCCAGCAGATATCTAGCGGGGCACACCGGGGAGCTGTTTTTT.

This sequence joins TRBV4-1 and TRBJ1-2; TRBD1 matches 8 bases. CDR1 is MGHRA, CDR2 YSYEKL, per germline. This CDR3 has 15 amino acids. The ends lost 4 bases at V and 5 bases at J; junction bases unmatched: 9. The CDR3 bases are TGCGCCAGCAGCCCAATGGACAGGGAAGATTATGGCTACACCTTC. Translation: CASSPMDREDYGYTF.